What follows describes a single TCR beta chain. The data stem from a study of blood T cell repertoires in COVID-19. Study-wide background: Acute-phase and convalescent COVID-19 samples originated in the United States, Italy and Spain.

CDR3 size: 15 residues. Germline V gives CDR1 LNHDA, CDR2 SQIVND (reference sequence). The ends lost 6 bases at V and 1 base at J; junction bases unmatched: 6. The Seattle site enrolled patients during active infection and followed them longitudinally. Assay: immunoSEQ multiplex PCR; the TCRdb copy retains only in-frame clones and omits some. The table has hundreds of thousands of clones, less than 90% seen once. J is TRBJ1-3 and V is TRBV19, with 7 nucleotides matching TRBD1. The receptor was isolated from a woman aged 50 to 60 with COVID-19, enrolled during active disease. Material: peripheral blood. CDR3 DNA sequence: TGTGCCAGTAGCACCGACAGGGTATCTGGAAACACCATATATTTT. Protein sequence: CASSTDRVSGNTIYF.